Below, one T cell receptor (beta chain) is given with its context. These data come from a study of blood T cell repertoires in COVID-19. Study-wide background: The samples span acute and convalescent COVID-19 from the United States, Italy and Spain. Nucleic acid was either cDNA or gDNA, and it came from T cells, B-cell-depleted T cells, or PBMCs.

Authors' methods: The authors estimated nucleated cell counts from reference gene primer amplification. Libraries were prepared by immunoSEQ multiplex PCR; TCRdb keeps only in-frame clonotypes and omits some of them. V, J and clone size reflect that table, while D and trimming were determined from the DNA. In the table there are some 110,000 clones, roughly four fifths of which are singletons. Germline lookup yields CDR1 KGHDR and CDR2 SFDVKD. This CDR3 is built from 16 residues. Trimming removed 5 bases from V and 2 bases from J; junction bases left unmatched: 3. This TCR derives from a man in his fifties or sixties with acute or convalescent COVID-19. The chain links TRBV24-1 to TRBJ2-3; 13 bases align to TRBD2. The sequencing input was peripheral blood. CDR3 coding DNA: TGTGCCACCAGTGGAGGACTAGCGGGAGTCACAGATACGCAGTATTTT. It is translated as CATSGGLAGVTDTQYF.